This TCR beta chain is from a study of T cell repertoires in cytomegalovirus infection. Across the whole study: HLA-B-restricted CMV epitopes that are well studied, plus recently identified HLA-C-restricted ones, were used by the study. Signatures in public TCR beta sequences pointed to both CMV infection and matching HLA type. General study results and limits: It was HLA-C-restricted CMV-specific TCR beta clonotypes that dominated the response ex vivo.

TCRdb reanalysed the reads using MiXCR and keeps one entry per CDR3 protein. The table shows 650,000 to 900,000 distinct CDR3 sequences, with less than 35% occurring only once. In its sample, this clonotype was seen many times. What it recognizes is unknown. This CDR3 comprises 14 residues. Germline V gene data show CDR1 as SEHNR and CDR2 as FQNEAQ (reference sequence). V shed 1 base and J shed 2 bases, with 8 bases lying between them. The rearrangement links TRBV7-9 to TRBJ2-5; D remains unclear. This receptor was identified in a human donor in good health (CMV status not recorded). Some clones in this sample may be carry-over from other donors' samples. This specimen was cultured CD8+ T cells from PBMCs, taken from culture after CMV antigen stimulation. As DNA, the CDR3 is TGTGCCAGCAGCTTAGAGGTCGGACAAGAGACCCAGTACTTC. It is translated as CASSLEVGQETQYF.